The present entry profiles one T cell receptor (beta chain) with its context. Antigen unknown. The CDR3 is made up of 18 amino acids. V was shortened by 3 bases and J by 0 bases, with 19 bases between the two germline ends. Germline V gene sequence: CDR1 MNHEY, CDR2 SVGAGI. Selection for sequencing was limited to patients who had shown CD8+CD57+ cell expansion by flow cytometry. This specimen comes from a study of CD8+CD57+ T cells in acquired aplastic anemia. Study in general: Sorting CD4+ and CD8+ cells gave DNA averaging approximately 3 ug. Study-level findings and limits: Patients had approximately 29 CD8+ CDR3 sequences in common with controls (the shared set).

The template for TCR beta VDJ and CDR3 sequence profiling was genomic DNA. TCRdb re-analysed the reads in MiXCR, keeping a single row per CDR3 protein. The profile shows around 220,000 distinct CDR3 sequences, under 55% of them singletons. Sample: sorted CD4+, CD8+, or CD8+CD57+ T cells (not recorded which) from PBMCs. The TCR sequence derives from a human donor with aplastic anemia. This sequence joins TRBV6-5 and TRBJ2-3; D may be TRBD2 (5 bases). The chain's CDR3 is CASSYNPSSGVSTDTQYF. The CDR3 DNA is TGTGCCAGCAGTTATAACCCCTCGTCCGGGGTTAGCACAGATACGCAGTATTTT.